One sample yielded the 30 T cell receptor beta chains listed below, sequenced in a study of blood T cell repertoires in COVID-19. Some clones are missing from TCRdb's copy, which holds only in-frame ones; the method was immunoSEQ multiplex PCR. The table includes about 110,000 clones, roughly nine tenths detected once. The sequenced material came from peripheral blood. These receptors all stem from a woman older than 75 with acute or convalescent COVID-19.

The chain uses TRBV14 and TRBJ2-1; 8 bases match TRBD1. The CDR3 is made up of 15 amino acids. CDR1 and CDR2 (germline): SGHDN, FVKESK. Unmatched junction bases numbered 0, after V lost 2 bases and J lost 0 bases. Here the CDR3 DNA reads TGTGCCAGCAGCCAAACAGGGGGCTCCTACAATGAGCAGTTCTTC. Protein: CASSQTGGSYNEQFF.

The CDR3 reads CASSLGPGDEQYF. The CDR3 DNA reads TGTGCCAGCAGCTTGGGGCCGGGGGATGAGCAGTACTTC. The chain uses TRBV5-4 and TRBJ2-7, with D maybe TRBD2 (6 bases). This CDR3 region has 13 residues. V was clipped by 0 bases and J by 7 bases, with 11 bases between them. Germline V CDR1 and CDR2: SGHNT, YYREEE (reference sequence).

The chain is built from TRBV14 and TRBJ2-5, with D perhaps TRBD1 (5 bases). V was cut by 2 bases and J by 5 bases, with 21 bases left in between. The CDR3 sequence is 17 residues long. CDR1 and CDR2 (germline): SGHDN, FVKESK. The DNA of the CDR3 is TGTGCCAGCAGCCAACAGTCCTCCCGTAGGGGCTTGGAGACCCAGTACTTC. Protein: CASSQQSSRRGLETQYF.

The rearrangement links TRBV30 to TRBJ2-7; 9 bases are shared with TRBD1. The junction had 6 bases not matched to a gene; V was cut back by 2 bases and J by 4 bases. Germline CDR1 GTSNPN, CDR2 SVGIG (reference sequence). The CDR3 totals 14 residues. The CDR3 nucleotides read TGTGCCTGGAGTCGGGGACAGGGCATTTACGAGCAGTACTTC. Its translation: CAWSRGQGIYEQYF.

This chain joins TRBV28 and TRBJ2-3; TRBD1 aligns across 7 bases. V was pared by 5 bases and J by 3 bases, with 11 bases of the junction left unmatched. The CDR3 is made up of 16 amino acids. CDR1 is MDHEN and CDR2 is SYDVKM in the germline V gene. CDR3 region: CASSRTGGWETDTQYF. As DNA, the CDR3 is TGTGCCAGCAGTCGGACAGGCGGATGGGAAACAGATACGCAGTATTTT.

The J gene is TRBJ1-5, the V gene TRBV28; possibly TRBD1 for D (5 bases). Germline assignment: CDR1 MDHEN and CDR2 SYDVKM. Trimming left V 6 bases short and J 6 bases short, with 24 bases between. The CDR3 has 17 residues. DNA for the CDR3: TGTGCCAGCAGCGACGTTGGAAATAGGGGAACTCGTCAGCCCCAGCATTTT. Translated: CASSDVGNRGTRQPQHF.

The chain links TRBV7-8 to TRBJ1-5; TRBD1 matches 10 bases. J was trimmed by 2 bases and V by 3 bases; bases with no gene match: 7. This CDR3 contains 17 residues. CDR1 is SGHVS and CDR2 is FQNEAQ in the germline V gene. In nucleotides, the CDR3 is TGTGCCAGCAGCTTGGGGACAGGGGTTAATGGCAATCAGCCCCAGCATTTT. Translated: CASSLGTGVNGNQPQHF.

This clone was detected only once. CDR3 loop: CASSSFHLRYTF. In DNA, the CDR3 is TGTGCCAGCAGCTCTTTTCACCTACGCTACACCTTC. The genes are TRBV3-1 (or the pseudogene TRBV3-2) and TRBJ1-2; D gene ambiguous. The CDR3 runs to 12 residues. In germline, CDR1 is LGHDT, CDR2 YNNKEL (reference sequence). V lost 5 bases and J lost 9, with 13 bases in between.

The chain is built from TRBV4-3 and TRBJ2-7; 9 nucleotides agree with TRBD1. The CDR3 has 15 amino acids. V was pared by 6 bases and J by 4 bases, with 10 bases of the junction left unmatched. Germline V gene lookup returns CDR1 LGHNA and CDR2 YSLEER. The CDR3 DNA follows: TGCGCCAGCAGTTACGACAGGGGGATGTTGTACGAGCAGTACTTC. Translated, it gives CASSYDRGMLYEQYF.

The chain joins TRBV30 to TRBJ1-1; 7 positions agree with TRBD1. CDR3 length equals 15 residues. Germline loops: CDR1 GTSNPN, CDR2 SVGIG (reference sequence). V shed 2 bases and J 4 bases; nucleotides not matched to a gene: 10. The CDR3 coding sequence is TGTGCCTGGAGTCCGACAGGGACGTTAGTCACTGAAGCTTTCTTT. Protein: CAWSPTGTLVTEAFF.

The chain carries TRBV7-9 and TRBJ2-4; a weak D match, TRBD2 (6 bases). V was trimmed by 5 bases and J by 0 bases, leaving 14 bases between them. The germline CDR1 and CDR2 sequences are SEHNR and FQNEAQ (reference sequence). The CDR3 extends over 16 amino acids. The CDR3 DNA reads TGTGCCAGCAGCCGGGACTTTGCCGCAGCCAAAAACATTCAGTACTTC. Protein product: CASSRDFAAAKNIQYF.

The chain uses TRBV6-1 and TRBJ2-2, with unresolved D. The CDR3 consists of 14 residues. Germline V CDR1 and CDR2: MNHNS, SASEGT. Between the trimmed V and J ends, which lost 3 bases and 3 bases, there was a span of 8 bases. CDR3 bases: TGTGCCAGCAGTGATCAGTACCACACCGGGGAGCTGTTTTTT. Translation gives CASSDQYHTGELFF.

V usage is TRBV28 and J usage is TRBJ2-5; TRBD1 matches 10 bases. Germline CDR1 and CDR2: MDHEN and SYDVKM. CDR3 length: 18 amino acids. With 5 bases clipped from V and 4 bases from J, the junction kept 16 bases outside the gene matches. The CDR3 loop is CASSTFNRDRGIVETQYF. CDR3 DNA sequence: TGTGCCAGCAGTACATTCAACCGGGACAGGGGAATCGTAGAGACCCAGTACTTC. Combining the CDR3 with reference TRBV28 and TRBJ2-5 gives the whole variable domain DVKVTQSSRYLVKRTGEKVFLECVQDMDHENMFWYRQDPGLGLRLIYFSYDVKMKEKGDIPEGYSVSREKKERFSLILESASTNQTSMYLCASSTFNRDRGIVETQYFGPGTRLLVL.

The V and J genes are TRBV3-1 (or the pseudogene TRBV3-2) and TRBJ1-5; D may be TRBD1 (5 bases). Germline CDR1 LGHDT, CDR2 YNNKEL (reference sequence). The CDR3 has 17 residues. The germline V and J ends were trimmed by 4 bases and 0 bases, with 16 bases remaining between them. The CDR3 region is CASSPSSGGISNQPQHF. DNA for the CDR3: TGTGCCAGCAGCCCGTCTAGCGGGGGGATTAGCAATCAGCCCCAGCATTTT.

The rearrangement uses TRBV19 and TRBJ2-7; 10 nucleotides match TRBD1. The V segment lost 6 bases and the J segment 4 bases; nucleotides outside the gene matches: 3. Germline CDR1 and CDR2: LNHDA and SQIVND (reference sequence). This CDR3 spans 13 amino acids. CDR3 protein: CASRRTGGYEQYF. The CDR3 DNA reads TGTGCCAGTAGGAGGACAGGGGGATACGAGCAGTACTTC. The whole variable domain, filled in from reference TRBV19 and TRBJ2-7, reads DGGITQSPKYLFRKEGQNVTLSCEQNLNHDAMYWYRQDPGQGLRLIYYSQIVNDFQKGDIAEGYSVSREKKESFPLTVTSAQKNPTAFYLCASRRTGGYEQYFGPGTRLTVT.

The chain combines TRBV29-1 with TRBJ1-2; 8 positions agree with TRBD1. Germline V lookup: CDR1 SQVTM, CDR2 ANQGSEA. The CDR3 has 13 residues. The trim removed 3 bases at V and 5 bases at J, leaving 5 bases unmatched. The CDR3 sequence is CSVEGQEMYGYTF. In nucleotides, the CDR3 is TGCAGCGTTGAGGGACAGGAGATGTATGGCTACACCTTC.

The chain recombines TRBV7-2 with TRBJ2-4; D might be TRBD1 (6 bases). V shed 2 bases and J shed 1 base, with 15 bases lying between them. CDR1 SGHTA and CDR2 FQGNSA come from the germline V gene. This CDR3 region has 17 residues. Here the CDR3 reads CASSLRGAGEAKNIQYF. CDR3 coding DNA: TGTGCCAGCAGCTTAAGGGGTGCAGGGGAGGCCAAAAACATTCAGTACTTC.

V is TRBV3-1 (or the pseudogene TRBV3-2) and J is TRBJ1-4, with TRBD1 identical over 9 bases. J gave up 7 bases and V 5 bases, and 5 bases lay outside the gene matches. The CDR3 is 14 residues long. Looked up from germline, CDR1 is LGHDT and CDR2 is YNNKEL (reference sequence). CDR3 bases: TGTGCCAGCAGCGCGGGACAGGGCGTTGAAAAACTGTTTTTT. Encoded protein: CASSAGQGVEKLFF.

V is TRBV7-9 and J is TRBJ2-5, with TRBD2 as a possible D gene (6 bases). Germline lookup yields CDR1 SEHNR and CDR2 FQNEAQ (reference sequence). The CDR3 is 14 residues long. Trimming left V 2 bases short and J 5 bases short, with 12 bases between. The CDR3 nucleotides are TGTGCCAGCAGCTTAACGGGGGTCCGGGAGACCCAGTACTTC. Translating it yields CASSLTGVRETQYF.

V gene TRBV10-3 combines with J gene TRBJ1-3, with D unclear. Germline-derived CDR1 and CDR2 are ENHRY and SYGVKD. The CDR3 runs to 15 residues. V was trimmed by 0 bases and J by 0 bases, leaving 6 bases between them. CDR3 amino acids: CAISESIVSGNTIYF. In DNA, the CDR3 is TGTGCCATCAGTGAGTCCATAGTCTCTGGAAACACCATATATTTT.

J is TRBJ1-1 and V is TRBV3-1 (or the pseudogene TRBV3-2); D may be TRBD1 (6 bases). V was pared by 6 bases and J by 5 bases, with 16 bases between. CDR1 LGHDT and CDR2 YNNKEL come from the germline V gene (reference sequence). CDR3 size: 14 residues. In DNA, the CDR3 is TGTGCCAGCAGGGGACCAGGGGTGGGTACTGAAGCTTTCTTT. It is translated as CASRGPGVGTEAFF.

This rearrangement joins TRBV5-6 to TRBJ2-2; D ambiguous. Germline loops: CDR1 SGHDT, CDR2 YYEEEE. Trimming shortened V by 1 base and J by 1 base, and 5 bases separated the two germline ends. The CDR3 covers 14 residues. CDR3 sequence reads: CASSLPQNTGELFF. CDR3 sequence (DNA): TGTGCCAGCAGCTTGCCACAGAACACCGGGGAGCTGTTTTTT.

V gene TRBV3-1 (or the pseudogene TRBV3-2) combines with J gene TRBJ2-3; 14 nucleotides agree with TRBD2. This CDR3 contains 22 residues. V dropped 4 bases and J dropped 5; count of bases not matched to a gene: 23. Germline CDR1 is LGHDT and CDR2 is YNNKEL (reference sequence). CDR3 residues: CASSPRLAGGHGHRSSKDTQYF. The CDR3 region has the DNA TGTGCCAGCAGCCCCAGACTAGCGGGGGGGCACGGACACAGATCGTCGAAAGATACGCAGTATTTT.

This sequence joins TRBV3-1 (or the pseudogene TRBV3-2) and TRBJ2-2, with a weak D call TRBD1 (5 bases). The CDR3 runs to 16 residues. Germline V gene sequence: CDR1 LGHDT, CDR2 YNNKEL (reference sequence). The ends were cut back, 0 bases at V and 6 bases at J, with 14 bases in the middle. The CDR3 nucleotides are TGTGCCAGCAGCCAAGATTTGGCAGGGCTGGCCGGGGAGCTGTTTTTT. Translating it yields CASSQDLAGLAGELFF.

J is TRBJ2-7 and V is TRBV5-8; 10 positions agree with TRBD1. This CDR3 is built from 15 residues. Germline V gives CDR1 SGHTS, CDR2 YDEGEE. The V gene end was trimmed by 1 base and the J gene end by 2 bases; junction bases not matched to a gene: 3. The CDR3, as DNA: TGTGCCAGCAGCTTGATGACAGGGGGCCCCTACGAGCAGTACTTC. Residues: CASSLMTGGPYEQYF.

This chain uses TRBV2 with TRBJ1-2; 7 bases align to TRBD1. The CDR3 runs to 16 residues. J was trimmed by 8 bases and V by 2 bases; bases with no gene match: 14. Germline CDR1 is SNHLY and CDR2 is FYNNEI. The CDR3 loop is CASSELWGRGLSGYTF. CDR3 sequence (DNA): TGTGCCAGCAGTGAATTATGGGGCAGGGGGTTGTCCGGCTACACCTTC.

The V call is TRBV7-9, the J call TRBJ1-2; 10 bases are shared with TRBD1. The germline V gene encodes CDR1 SEHNR and CDR2 FQNEAQ (reference sequence). CDR3 length: 18 residues. V was clipped by 4 bases and J by 4 bases; unmatched bases: 15. The CDR3 DNA reads as TGTGCCAGCAGCTACCCCTCCAGACAGGGGGCTGGTATCTATGGCTACACCTTC. Translated, it gives CASSYPSRQGAGIYGYTF.

This chain joins TRBV9 and TRBJ1-2; 9 bases are shared with TRBD1. The CDR3 contains 16 residues. The V and J ends lost 0 bases and 8 bases, in that order; junction bases with no gene match: 11. From germline, CDR1 is SGDLS and CDR2 YYNGEE. In nucleotides, the CDR3 is TGTGCCAGCAGCGTAGGAGTGGGGACAGGGAGTTTGGGCTACACCTTC. It specifies CASSVGVGTGSLGYTF.

The V gene is TRBV29-1, the J gene TRBJ2-7, with D uncertain. V was clipped by 4 bases and J by 4 bases, with 8 bases between them. The CDR3 sequence is 11 residues long. Germline V gives CDR1 SQVTM, CDR2 ANQGSEA. CDR3 region: CSVGQVYEQYF. The CDR3, as DNA: TGCAGCGTTGGGCAGGTGTACGAGCAGTACTTC.

This chain joins TRBV9 and TRBJ2-3, with unresolved D. Germline V gene sequence: CDR1 SGDLS, CDR2 YYNGEE. The length of the CDR3 is 14 residues. Trimming took off 0 bases at V and 2 bases at J, with 7 bases between the two ends. CDR3 sequence (DNA): TGTGCCAGCAGCGTAGGGCAGGCCACAGATACGCAGTATTTT. This gives the protein CASSVGQATDTQYF. Full variable domain (remainder filled in from reference TRBV9 and TRBJ2-3): DSGVTQTPKHLITATGQRVTLRCSPRSGDLSVYWYQQSLDQGLQFLIQYYNGEERAKGNILERFSAQQFPDLHSELNLSSLELGDSALYFCASSVGQATDTQYFGPGTRLTVL.